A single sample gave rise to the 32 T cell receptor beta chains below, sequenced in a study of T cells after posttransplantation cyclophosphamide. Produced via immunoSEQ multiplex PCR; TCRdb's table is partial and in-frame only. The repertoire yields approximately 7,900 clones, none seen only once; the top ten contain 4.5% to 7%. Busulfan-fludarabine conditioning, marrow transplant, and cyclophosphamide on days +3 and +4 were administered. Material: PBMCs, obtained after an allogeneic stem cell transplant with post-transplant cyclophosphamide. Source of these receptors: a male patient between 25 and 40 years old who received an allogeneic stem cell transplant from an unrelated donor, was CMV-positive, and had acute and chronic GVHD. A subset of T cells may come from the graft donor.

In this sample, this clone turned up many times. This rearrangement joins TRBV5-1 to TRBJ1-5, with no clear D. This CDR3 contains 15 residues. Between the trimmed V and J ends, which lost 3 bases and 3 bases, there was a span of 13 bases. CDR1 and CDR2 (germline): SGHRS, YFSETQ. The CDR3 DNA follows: TGCGCCAGCAGCTATATCGACTCGAACAATCAGCCCCAGCATTTT. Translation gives CASSYIDSNNQPQHF. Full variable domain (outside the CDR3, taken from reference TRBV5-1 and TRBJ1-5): KAGVTQTPRYLIKTRGQQVTLSCSPISGHRSVSWYQQTPGQGLQFLFEYFSETQRNKGNFPGRFSGRQFSNSRSEMNVSTLELGDSALYLCASSYIDSNNQPQHFGDGTRLSIL.

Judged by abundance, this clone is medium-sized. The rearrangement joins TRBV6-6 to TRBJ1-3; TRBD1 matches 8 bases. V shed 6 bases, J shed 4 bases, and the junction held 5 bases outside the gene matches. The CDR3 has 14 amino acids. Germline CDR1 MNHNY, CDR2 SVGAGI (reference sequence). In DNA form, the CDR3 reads TGTGCCAGCAGCCAACAGGGGGAAGGAAACACCATATATTTT. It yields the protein CASSQQGEGNTIYF.

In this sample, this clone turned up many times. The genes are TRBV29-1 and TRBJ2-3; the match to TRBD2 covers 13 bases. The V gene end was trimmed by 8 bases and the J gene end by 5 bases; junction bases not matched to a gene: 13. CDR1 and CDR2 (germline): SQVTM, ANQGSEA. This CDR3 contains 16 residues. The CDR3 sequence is CSSELTSGGAVDTQYF. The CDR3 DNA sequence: TGCAGCTCGGAGCTAACTAGCGGGGGGGCCGTAGATACGCAGTATTTT.

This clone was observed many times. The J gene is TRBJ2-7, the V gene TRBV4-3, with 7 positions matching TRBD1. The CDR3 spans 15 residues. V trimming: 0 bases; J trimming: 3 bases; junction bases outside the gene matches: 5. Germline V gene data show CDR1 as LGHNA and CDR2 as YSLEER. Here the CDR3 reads CASSQDRQGSYEQYF. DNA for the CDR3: TGCGCCAGCAGCCAAGATCGACAGGGTAGCTACGAGCAGTACTTC.

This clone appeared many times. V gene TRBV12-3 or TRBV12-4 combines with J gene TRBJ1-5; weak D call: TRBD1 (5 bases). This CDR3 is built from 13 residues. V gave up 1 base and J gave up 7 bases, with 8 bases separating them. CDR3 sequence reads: CASSLGGGQPQHF. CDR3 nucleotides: TGTGCCAGCAGTTTAGGGGGGGGGCAGCCCCAGCATTTT.

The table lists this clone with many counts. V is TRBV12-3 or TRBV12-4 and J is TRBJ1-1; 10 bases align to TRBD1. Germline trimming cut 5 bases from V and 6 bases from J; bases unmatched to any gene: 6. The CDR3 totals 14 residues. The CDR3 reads CASSRQGAAAEAFF. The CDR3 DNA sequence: TGTGCCAGCAGTAGACAGGGGGCGGCGGCTGAAGCTTTCTTT.

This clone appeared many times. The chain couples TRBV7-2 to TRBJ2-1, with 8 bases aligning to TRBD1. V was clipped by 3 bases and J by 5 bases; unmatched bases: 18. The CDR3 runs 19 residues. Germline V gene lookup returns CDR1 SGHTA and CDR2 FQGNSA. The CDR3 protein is CASSLHGPAGQGVDNEQFF. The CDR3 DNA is TGTGCCAGCAGCTTGCACGGGCCCGCAGGACAGGGAGTCGACAATGAGCAGTTCTTC.

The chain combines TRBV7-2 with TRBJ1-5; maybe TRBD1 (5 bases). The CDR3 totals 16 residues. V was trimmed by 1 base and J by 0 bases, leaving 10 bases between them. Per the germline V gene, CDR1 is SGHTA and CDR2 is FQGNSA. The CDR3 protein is CASSLGAGYSNQPQHF. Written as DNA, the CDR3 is TGTGCCAGCAGCTTAGGGGCAGGGTATAGCAATCAGCCCCAGCATTTT.

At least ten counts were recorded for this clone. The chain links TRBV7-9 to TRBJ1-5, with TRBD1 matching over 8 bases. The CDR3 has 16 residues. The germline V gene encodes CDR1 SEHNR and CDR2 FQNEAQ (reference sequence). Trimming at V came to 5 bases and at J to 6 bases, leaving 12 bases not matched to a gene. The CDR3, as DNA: TGTGCCAGCAGCCCAGGGGGCCGGGGCGCGAGTCAGCCCCAGCATTTT. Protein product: CASSPGGRGASQPQHF. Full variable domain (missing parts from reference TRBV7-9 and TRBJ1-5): DTGVSQNPRHKITKRGQNVTFRCDPISEHNRLYWYRQTLGQGPEFLTYFQNEAQLEKSRLLSDRFSAERPKGSFSTLEIQRTEQGDSAMYLCASSPGGRGASQPQHFGDGTRLSIL.

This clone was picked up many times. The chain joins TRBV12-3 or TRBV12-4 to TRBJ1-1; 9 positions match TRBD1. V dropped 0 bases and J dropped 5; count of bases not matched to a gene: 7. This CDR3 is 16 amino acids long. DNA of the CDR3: TGTGCCAGCAGTTTAGCTCCCGGGACAGGGATAACTGAAGCTTTCTTT. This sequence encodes CASSLAPGTGITEAFF.

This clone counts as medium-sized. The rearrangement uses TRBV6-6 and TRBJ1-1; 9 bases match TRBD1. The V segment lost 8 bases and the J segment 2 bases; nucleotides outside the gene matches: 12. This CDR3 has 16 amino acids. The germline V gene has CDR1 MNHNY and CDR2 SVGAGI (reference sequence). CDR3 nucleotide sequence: TGTGCCAGCCGCAAACAGGGGGCGAACAGTAACACTGAAGCTTTCTTT. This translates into CASRKQGANSNTEAFF.

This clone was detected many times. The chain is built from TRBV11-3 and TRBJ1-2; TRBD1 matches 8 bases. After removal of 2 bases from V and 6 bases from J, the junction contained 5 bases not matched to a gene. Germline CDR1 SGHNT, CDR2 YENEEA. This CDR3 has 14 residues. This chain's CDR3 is CASSLTGGKDGYTF. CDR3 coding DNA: TGTGCCAGCAGCTTAACAGGGGGTAAAGATGGCTACACCTTC. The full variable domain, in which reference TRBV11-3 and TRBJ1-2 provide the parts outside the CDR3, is EAGVVQSPRYKIIEKKQPVAFWCNPISGHNTLYWYLQNLGQGPELLIRYENEEAVDDSQLPKDRFSAERLKGVDSTLKIQPAELGDSAVYLCASSLTGGKDGYTFGSGTRLTVV.

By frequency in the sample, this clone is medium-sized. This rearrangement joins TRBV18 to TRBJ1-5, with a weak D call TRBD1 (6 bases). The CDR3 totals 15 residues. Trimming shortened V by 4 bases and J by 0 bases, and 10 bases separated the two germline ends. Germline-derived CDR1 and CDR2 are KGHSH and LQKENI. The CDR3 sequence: CASSLEQGSNQPQHF. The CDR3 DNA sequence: TGTGCCAGCTCACTAGAACAGGGTAGCAATCAGCCCCAGCATTTT.

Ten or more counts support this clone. The chain's CDR3 is CASSLKRELTYEQYF. CDR3 coding DNA: TGTGCCAGCAGCTTGAAGCGGGAGCTGACCTACGAGCAGTACTTC. This chain joins TRBV5-4 and TRBJ2-7; 8 bases are a match to TRBD2. V trimming: 1 base; J trimming: 2 bases; junction bases outside the gene matches: 5. This CDR3 contains 15 residues. Germline lookup yields CDR1 SGHNT and CDR2 YYREEE (reference sequence).

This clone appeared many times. In nucleotides, the CDR3 is TGCGCCAGCAGCCACGGACAGGGCCTCTATGGCTACACCTTC. Amino acid sequence: CASSHGQGLYGYTF. V usage is TRBV4-1 and J usage is TRBJ1-2; TRBD1 agrees at 8 bases. Germline V lookup: CDR1 MGHRA, CDR2 YSYEKL. The J segment lost 4 bases and the V segment lost 3 bases, leaving 4 bases of the junction unmatched. There are 14 residues in the CDR3.

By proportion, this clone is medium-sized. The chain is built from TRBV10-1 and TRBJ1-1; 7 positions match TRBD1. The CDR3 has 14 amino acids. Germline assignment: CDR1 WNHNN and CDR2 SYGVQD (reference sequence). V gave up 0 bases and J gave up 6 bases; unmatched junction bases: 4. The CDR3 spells CASSESQGMAEAFF. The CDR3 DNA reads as TGCGCCAGCAGTGAGTCACAGGGGATGGCTGAAGCTTTCTTT.

This chain's CDR3 is CAWSVYPELTEGIKIGQFF. The CDR3 DNA is TGTGCCTGGAGTGTCTATCCTGAACTTACAGAGGGGATAAAAATTGGGCAGTTCTTC. V and J are TRBV30 and TRBJ2-1; D is perhaps TRBD1 or TRBD2 (5 bases each). This CDR3 comprises 19 residues. Germline CDR1 GTSNPN, CDR2 SVGIG (reference sequence). Between the trimmed V and J ends, which lost 0 bases and 12 bases, there was a span of 33 bases.

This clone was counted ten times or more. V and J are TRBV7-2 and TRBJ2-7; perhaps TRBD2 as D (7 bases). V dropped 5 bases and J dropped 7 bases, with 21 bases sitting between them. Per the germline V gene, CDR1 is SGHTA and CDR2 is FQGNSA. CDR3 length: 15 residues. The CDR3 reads CASSPNMGGAWEQYF. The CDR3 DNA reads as TGTGCCAGCAGCCCAAATATGGGGGGGGCATGGGAGCAGTACTTC. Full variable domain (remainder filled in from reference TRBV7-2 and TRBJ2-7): GAGVSQSPSNKVTEKGKDVELRCDPISGHTALYWYRQSLGQGLEFLIYFQGNSAPDKSGLPSDRFSAERTGGSVSTLTIQRTQQEDSAVYLCASSPNMGGAWEQYFGPGTRLTVT.

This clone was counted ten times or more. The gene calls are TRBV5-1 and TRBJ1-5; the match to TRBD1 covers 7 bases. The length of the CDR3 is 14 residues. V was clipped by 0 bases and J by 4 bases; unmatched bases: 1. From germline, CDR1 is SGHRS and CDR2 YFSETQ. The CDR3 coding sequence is TGCGCCAGCAGCTTGGAACAGGGGAATCAGCCCCAGCATTTT. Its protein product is CASSLEQGNQPQHF.

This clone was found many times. The CDR3 is CASSLEWGHGYTF. CDR3 bases: TGTGCCAGCAGCTTAGAATGGGGGCATGGCTACACCTTC. The chain is built from TRBV13 and TRBJ1-2, with D possibly matching TRBD1 (6 bases). Trimming removed 1 base at V and 6 bases at J, with 9 bases between. The CDR3 runs to 13 residues. CDR1 is PRHDT and CDR2 is FYEKMQ in the germline V gene (reference sequence).

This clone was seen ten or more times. The CDR3 DNA reads as TGTGCTAGTGGTTCCCCGGGACAGGGGGCAAGTCAGCCCCAGCATTTT. Amino acids: CASGSPGQGASQPQHF. The genes are TRBV12-5 and TRBJ1-5; 12 positions match TRBD1. This CDR3 spans 16 amino acids. Germline trimming cut 4 bases from V and 6 bases from J; bases unmatched to any gene: 7. The germline V gene has CDR1 LGHNT and CDR2 FRNRAP. Full variable domain (missing parts from reference TRBV12-5 and TRBJ1-5): DARVTQTPRHKVTEMGQEVTMRCQPILGHNTVFWYRQTMMQGLELLAYFRNRAPLDDSGMPKDRFSAEMPDATLATLKIQPSEPRDSAVYFCASGSPGQGASQPQHFGDGTRLSIL.

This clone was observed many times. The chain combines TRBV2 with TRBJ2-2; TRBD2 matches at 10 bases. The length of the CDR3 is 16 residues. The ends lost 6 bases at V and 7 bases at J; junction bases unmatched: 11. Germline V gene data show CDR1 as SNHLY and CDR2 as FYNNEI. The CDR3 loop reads CASSWTSGLVGGELFF. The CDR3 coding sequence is TGTGCCAGCAGCTGGACTAGCGGCCTGGTTGGCGGGGAGCTGTTTTTT.

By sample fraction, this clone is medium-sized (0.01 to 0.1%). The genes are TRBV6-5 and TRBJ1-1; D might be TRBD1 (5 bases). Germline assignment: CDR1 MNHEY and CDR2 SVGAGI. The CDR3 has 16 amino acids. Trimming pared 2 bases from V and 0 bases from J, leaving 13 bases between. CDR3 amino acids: CASSYMRGYMNTEAFF. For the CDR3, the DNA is TGTGCCAGCAGTTACATGAGGGGCTATATGAACACTGAAGCTTTCTTT.

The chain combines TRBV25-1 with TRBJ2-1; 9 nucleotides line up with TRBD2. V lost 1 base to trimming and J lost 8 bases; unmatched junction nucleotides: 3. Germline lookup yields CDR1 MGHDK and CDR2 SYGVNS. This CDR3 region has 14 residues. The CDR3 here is CASSESGGGDEQFF. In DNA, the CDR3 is TGTGCCAGCAGTGAATCGGGCGGGGGGGATGAGCAGTTCTTC.

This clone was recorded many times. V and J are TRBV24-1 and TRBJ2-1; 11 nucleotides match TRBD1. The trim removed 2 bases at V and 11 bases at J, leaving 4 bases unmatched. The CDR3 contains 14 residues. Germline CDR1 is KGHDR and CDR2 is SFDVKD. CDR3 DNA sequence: TGTGCCACCAGTGATTCGGACAGGGGGCTCAAGCAGTTCTTC. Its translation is CATSDSDRGLKQFF.

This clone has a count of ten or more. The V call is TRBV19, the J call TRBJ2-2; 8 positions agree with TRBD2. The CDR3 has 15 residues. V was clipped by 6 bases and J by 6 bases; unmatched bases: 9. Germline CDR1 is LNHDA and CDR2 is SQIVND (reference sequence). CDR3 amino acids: CASSRRGADPGELFF. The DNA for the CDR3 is TGTGCCAGTAGCCGGCGGGGGGCAGATCCCGGGGAGCTGTTTTTT.

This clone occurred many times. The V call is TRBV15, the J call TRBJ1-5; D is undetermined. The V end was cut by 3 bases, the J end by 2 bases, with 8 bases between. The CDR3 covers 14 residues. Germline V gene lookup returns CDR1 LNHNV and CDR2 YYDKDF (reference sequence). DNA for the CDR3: TGTGCCACCAGCAGGACAATTGGCAATCAGCCCCAGCATTTT. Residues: CATSRTIGNQPQHF.

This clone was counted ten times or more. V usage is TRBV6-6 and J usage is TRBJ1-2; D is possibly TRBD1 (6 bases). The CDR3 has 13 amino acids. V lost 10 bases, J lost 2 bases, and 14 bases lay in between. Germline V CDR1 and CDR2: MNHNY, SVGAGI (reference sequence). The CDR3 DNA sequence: TGTGCCACCCGGGGGGGGCAAAACTATGGCTACACCTTC. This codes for CATRGGQNYGYTF.

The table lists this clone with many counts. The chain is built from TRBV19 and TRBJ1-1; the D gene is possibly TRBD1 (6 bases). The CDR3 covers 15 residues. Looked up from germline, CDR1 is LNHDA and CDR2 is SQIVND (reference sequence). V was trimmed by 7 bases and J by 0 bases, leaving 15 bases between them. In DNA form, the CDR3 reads TGTGCCAGTATCCCACAGGGAGGCCTGAACACTGAAGCTTTCTTT. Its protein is CASIPQGGLNTEAFF. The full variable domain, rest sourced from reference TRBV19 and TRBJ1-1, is DGGITQSPKYLFRKEGQNVTLSCEQNLNHDAMYWYRQDPGQGLRLIYYSQIVNDFQKGDIAEGYSVSREKKESFPLTVTSAQKNPTAFYLCASIPQGGLNTEAFFGQGTRLTVV.

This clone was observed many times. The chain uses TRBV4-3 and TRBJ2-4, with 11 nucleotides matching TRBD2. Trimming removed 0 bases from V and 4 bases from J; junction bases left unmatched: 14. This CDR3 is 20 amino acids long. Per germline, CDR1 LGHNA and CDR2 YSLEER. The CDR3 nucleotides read TGCGCCAGCAGCCAAGATCGGGGTAGCGGGAGGGTTCCTATGAAAAACATTCAGTACTTC. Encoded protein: CASSQDRGSGRVPMKNIQYF.

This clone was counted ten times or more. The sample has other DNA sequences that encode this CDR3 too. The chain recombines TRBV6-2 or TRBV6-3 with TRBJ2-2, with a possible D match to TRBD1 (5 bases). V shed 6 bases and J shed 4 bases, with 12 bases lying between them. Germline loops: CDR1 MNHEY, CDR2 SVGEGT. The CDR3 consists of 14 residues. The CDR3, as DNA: TGTGCCAGCAGGACAGAAGGGTTCACCGGGGAGCTGTTTTTT. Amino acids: CASRTEGFTGELFF.

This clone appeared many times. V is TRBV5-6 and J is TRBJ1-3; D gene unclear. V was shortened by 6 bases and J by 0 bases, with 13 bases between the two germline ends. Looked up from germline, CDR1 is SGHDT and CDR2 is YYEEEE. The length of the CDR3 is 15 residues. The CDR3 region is CASNEYLSSGNTIYF. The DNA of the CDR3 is TGTGCCAGCAACGAATATCTTAGCTCTGGAAACACCATATATTTT.